This T cell receptor (beta chain) appears in the sequencing data of a study of blood T cell repertoires in COVID-19. Across the whole study: The United States, Italy and Spain supplied acute and convalescent COVID-19 samples. The cDNA or gDNA used as material had been derived from T cells, B-cell-depleted T cells, or PBMCs.

Generated by immunoSEQ multiplex PCR, the TCRdb table keeps only in-frame clones and is missing some. The table has fewer than 250,000 clones, 80% to 90% seen once. The CDR3 runs 15 residues. Germline V gene data show CDR1 as KGHDR and CDR2 as SFDVKD. V trimming: 5 bases; J trimming: 5 bases; junction bases outside the gene matches: 6. The sample taken for sequencing was peripheral blood. This clonotype was obtained from a woman aged 70-85 years with acute or convalescent COVID-19. The chain is built from TRBV24-1 and TRBJ2-2; 8 bases are shared with TRBD2. The CDR3 here is CATSVSGGGTGELFF. The CDR3 coding sequence is TGTGCCACCAGTGTCAGCGGGGGAGGAACCGGGGAGCTGTTTTTT.